This TCR beta chain derives from a study of blood T cell repertoires in COVID-19. Background on the study: Nucleic acid was either cDNA or gDNA, and it came from T cells, B-cell-depleted T cells, or PBMCs.

Sequencing used immunoSEQ multiplex PCR; TCRdb keeps in-frame clones, though not all of them. The sample lists about 210,000 clones, more than 70% occurring once. The CDR3 length is 14 residues. J gave up 4 bases and V 2 bases, and 5 bases lay outside the gene matches. CDR1 SGHNT and CDR2 YENEEA come from the germline V gene. Participant age was 18 to 89 years, and participants resided in 25 or so US areas. Researchers sorted participants into cohorts using their self-reported clinical history. The clonotype originates from a woman between 40 and 50 years old with acute COVID-19. Sequencing was performed on PBMCs or T cells enriched from blood (not recorded which). This chain joins TRBV11-3 and TRBJ2-7; 7 bases match TRBD1. The DNA for the CDR3 is TGTGCCAGCAGCTTACGACAGGGACCTTACGAGCAGTACGTC. Its translation: CASSLRQGPYEQYV.